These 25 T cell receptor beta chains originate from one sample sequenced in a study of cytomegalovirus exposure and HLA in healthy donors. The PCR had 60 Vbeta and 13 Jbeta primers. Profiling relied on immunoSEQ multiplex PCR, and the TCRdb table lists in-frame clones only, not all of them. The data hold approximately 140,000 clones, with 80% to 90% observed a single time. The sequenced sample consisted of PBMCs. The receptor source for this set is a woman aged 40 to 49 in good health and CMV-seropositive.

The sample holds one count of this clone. DNA of the CDR3: TGTGCCAGTGTAGGACAGGGGTATCAAGCTAACTATGGCTACACCTTC. Translated, it gives CASVGQGYQANYGYTF. The genes are TRBV19 and TRBJ1-2, with TRBD1 matching 9 bases. The junction had 10 bases not matched to a gene; V was cut back by 8 bases and J by 0 bases. The length of the CDR3 is 16 residues. Looked up from germline, CDR1 is LNHDA and CDR2 is SQIVND (reference sequence).

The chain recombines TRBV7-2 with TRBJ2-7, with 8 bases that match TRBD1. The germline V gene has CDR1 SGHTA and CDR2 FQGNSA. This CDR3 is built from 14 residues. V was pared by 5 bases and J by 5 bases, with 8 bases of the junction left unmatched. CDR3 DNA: TGTGCCAGCAGCCCGGACAGGGTATGGAACGAGCAGTACTTC. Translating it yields CASSPDRVWNEQYF.

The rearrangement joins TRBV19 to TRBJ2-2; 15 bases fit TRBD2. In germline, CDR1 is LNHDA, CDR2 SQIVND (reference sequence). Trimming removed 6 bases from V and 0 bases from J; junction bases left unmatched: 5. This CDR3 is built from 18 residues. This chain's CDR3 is CASSAGLAGGSNTGELFF. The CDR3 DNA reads TGTGCCAGTAGCGCGGGACTAGCGGGGGGCTCGAACACCGGGGAGCTGTTTTTT.

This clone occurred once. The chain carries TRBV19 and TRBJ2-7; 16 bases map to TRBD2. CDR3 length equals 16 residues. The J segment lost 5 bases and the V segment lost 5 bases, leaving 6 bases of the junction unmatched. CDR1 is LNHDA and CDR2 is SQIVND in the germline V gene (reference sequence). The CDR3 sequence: CASSWGLAGGLNEQYF. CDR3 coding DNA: TGTGCCAGTAGTTGGGGACTAGCGGGAGGGCTCAACGAGCAGTACTTC.

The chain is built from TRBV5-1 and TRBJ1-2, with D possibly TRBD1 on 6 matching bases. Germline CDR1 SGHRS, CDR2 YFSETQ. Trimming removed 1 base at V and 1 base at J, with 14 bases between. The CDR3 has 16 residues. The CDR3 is CASSLLGGALNYGYTF. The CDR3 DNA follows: TGCGCCAGCAGCTTGTTAGGGGGGGCCCTTAACTATGGCTACACCTTC.

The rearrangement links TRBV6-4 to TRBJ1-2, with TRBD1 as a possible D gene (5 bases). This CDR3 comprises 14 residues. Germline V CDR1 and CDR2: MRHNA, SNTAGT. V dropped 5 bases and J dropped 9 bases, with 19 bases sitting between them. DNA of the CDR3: TGTGCCAGCAGTAGCAACAGGAGCGCTTATAGCTACACCTTC. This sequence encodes CASSSNRSAYSYTF.

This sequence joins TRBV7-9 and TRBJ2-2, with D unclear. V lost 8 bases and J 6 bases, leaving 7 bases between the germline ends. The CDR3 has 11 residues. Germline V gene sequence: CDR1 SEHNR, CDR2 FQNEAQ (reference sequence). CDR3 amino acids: CASRPAGELFF. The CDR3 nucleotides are TGTGCCAGCCGCCCGGCCGGGGAGCTGTTTTTT.

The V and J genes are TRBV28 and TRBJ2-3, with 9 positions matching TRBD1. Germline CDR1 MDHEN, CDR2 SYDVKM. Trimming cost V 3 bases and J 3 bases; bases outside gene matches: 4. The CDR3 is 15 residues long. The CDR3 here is CASSFPGQGTDTQYF. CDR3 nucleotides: TGTGCCAGCAGTTTCCCGGGACAGGGTACAGATACGCAGTATTTT.

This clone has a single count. The CDR3 sequence is CASMEGLGYTF. The CDR3 region has the DNA TGTGCCAGCATGGAGGGTTTAGGCTACACCTTC. The V call is TRBV5-8, the J call TRBJ1-2; D unclear. The CDR3 contains 11 residues. Trimming removed 6 bases at V and 8 bases at J, with 11 bases between. Germline V gene sequence: CDR1 SGHTS, CDR2 YDEGEE.

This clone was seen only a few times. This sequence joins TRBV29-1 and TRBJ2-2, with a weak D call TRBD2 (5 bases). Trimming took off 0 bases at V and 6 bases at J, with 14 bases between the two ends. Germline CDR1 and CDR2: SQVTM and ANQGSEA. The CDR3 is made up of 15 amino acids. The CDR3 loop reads CSVEDIWERAGELFF. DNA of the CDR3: TGCAGCGTTGAAGATATCTGGGAGAGGGCCGGGGAGCTGTTTTTT.

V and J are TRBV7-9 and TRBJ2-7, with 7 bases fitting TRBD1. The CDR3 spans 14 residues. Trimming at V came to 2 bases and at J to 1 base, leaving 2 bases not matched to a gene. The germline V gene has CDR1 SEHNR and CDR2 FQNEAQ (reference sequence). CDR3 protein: CASSLRDRSYEQYF. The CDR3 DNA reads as TGTGCCAGCAGCTTAAGGGACAGATCCTACGAGCAGTACTTC.

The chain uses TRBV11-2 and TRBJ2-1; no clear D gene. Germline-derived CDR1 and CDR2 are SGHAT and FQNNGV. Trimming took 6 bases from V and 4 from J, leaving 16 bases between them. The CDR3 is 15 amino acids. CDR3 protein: CASRPSSTQYNEQFF. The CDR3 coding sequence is TGTGCCAGCAGACCCAGCTCTACACAGTACAATGAGCAGTTCTTC.

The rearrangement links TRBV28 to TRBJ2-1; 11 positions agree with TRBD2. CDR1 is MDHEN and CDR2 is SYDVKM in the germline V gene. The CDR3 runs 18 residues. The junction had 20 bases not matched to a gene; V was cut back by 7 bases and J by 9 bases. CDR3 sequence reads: CASIPLLAGGDGSIEQFF. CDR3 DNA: TGTGCCAGCATTCCCCTTTTAGCGGGAGGGGACGGATCTATTGAGCAGTTCTTC.

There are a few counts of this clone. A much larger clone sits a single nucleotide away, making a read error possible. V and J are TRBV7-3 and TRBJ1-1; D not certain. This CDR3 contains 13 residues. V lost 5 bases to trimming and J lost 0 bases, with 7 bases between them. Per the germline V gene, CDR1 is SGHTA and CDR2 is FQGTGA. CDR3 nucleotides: TGTGCCAGCAGCCCAGACATGAACACTGAAGCTTTCTTT. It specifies CASSPDMNTEAFF.

The CDR3 DNA follows: TGCGCCAGCAGAGCCACTCAGGGGGCAGATACGCAGTATTTT. Translated, it gives CASRATQGADTQYF. The gene calls are TRBV5-1 and TRBJ2-3; 7 nucleotides line up with TRBD1. The CDR3 totals 14 residues. J gave up 4 bases and V 5 bases, and 7 bases lay outside the gene matches. Germline V gene lookup returns CDR1 SGHRS and CDR2 YFSETQ.

Here the CDR3 reads CASSQASGRDYEQYF. Written as DNA, the CDR3 is TGTGCCAGCAGCCAAGCCAGCGGGAGGGATTACGAGCAGTACTTC. The rearrangement joins TRBV4-2 to TRBJ2-7, with 10 bases that match TRBD2. CDR1 and CDR2 (germline): LGHNA, YNFKEQ. This CDR3 region has 15 residues. The V and J ends lost 1 base and 4 bases, in that order; junction bases with no gene match: 4.

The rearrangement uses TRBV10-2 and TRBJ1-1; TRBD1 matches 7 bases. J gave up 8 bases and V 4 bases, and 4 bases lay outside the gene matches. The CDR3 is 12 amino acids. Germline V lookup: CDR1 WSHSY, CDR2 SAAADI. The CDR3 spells CASSGKGAEAFF. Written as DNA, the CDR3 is TGCGCCAGCAGTGGTAAGGGGGCAGAAGCTTTCTTT.

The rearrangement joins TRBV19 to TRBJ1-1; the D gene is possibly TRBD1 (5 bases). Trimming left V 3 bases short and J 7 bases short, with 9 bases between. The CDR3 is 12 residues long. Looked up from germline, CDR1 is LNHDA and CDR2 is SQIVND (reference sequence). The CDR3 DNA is TGTGCCAGTAGTATCTCCCAGGGTGAAGCTTTCTTT. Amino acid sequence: CASSISQGEAFF.

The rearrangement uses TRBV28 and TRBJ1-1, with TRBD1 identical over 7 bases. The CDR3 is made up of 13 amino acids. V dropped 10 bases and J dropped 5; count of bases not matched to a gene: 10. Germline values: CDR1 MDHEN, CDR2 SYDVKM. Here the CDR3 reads CAILTGQRTEAFF. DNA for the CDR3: TGTGCCATCCTGACAGGGCAAAGGACTGAAGCTTTCTTT.

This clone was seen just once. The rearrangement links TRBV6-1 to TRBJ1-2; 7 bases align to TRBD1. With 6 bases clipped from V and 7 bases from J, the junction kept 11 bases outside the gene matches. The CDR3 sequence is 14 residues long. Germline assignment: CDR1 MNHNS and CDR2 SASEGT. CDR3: CASSTPTGKSGYTF. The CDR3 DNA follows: TGTGCCAGCAGCACTCCGACAGGGAAGTCTGGCTACACCTTC.

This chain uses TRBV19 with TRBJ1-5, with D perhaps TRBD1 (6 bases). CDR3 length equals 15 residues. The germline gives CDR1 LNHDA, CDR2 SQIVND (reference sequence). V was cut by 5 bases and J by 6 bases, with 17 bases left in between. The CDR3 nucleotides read TGTGCCAGTAGTGTCCGGGGGGGGCTGAGTCAGCCCCAGCATTTT. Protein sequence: CASSVRGGLSQPQHF.

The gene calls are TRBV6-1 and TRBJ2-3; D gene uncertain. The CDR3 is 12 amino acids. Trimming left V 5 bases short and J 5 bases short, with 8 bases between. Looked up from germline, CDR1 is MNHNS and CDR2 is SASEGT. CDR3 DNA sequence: TGTGCCAGCAGTTTCTCGGGAGATACGCAGTATTTT. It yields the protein CASSFSGDTQYF.

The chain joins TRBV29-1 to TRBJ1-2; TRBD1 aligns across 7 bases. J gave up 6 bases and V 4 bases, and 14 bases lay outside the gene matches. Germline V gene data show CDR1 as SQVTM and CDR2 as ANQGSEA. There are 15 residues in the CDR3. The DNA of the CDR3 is TGCAGCGTTGGGGCCGGTCAGGGGGAAGGGGATGGCTACACCTTC. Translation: CSVGAGQGEGDGYTF.

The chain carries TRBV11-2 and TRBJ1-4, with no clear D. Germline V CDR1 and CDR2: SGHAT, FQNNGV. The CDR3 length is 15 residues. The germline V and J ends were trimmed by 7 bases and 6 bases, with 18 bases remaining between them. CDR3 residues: CASTRSGSRDEKLFF. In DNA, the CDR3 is TGTGCCAGCACCCGATCTGGGTCCCGGGATGAAAAACTGTTTTTT. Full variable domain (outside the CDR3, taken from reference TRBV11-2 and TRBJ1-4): EAGVAQSPRYKIIEKRQSVAFWCNPISGHATLYWYQQILGQGPKLLIQFQNNGVVDDSQLPKDRFSAERLKGVDSTLKIQPAKLEDSAVYLCASTRSGSRDEKLFFGSGTQLSVL.

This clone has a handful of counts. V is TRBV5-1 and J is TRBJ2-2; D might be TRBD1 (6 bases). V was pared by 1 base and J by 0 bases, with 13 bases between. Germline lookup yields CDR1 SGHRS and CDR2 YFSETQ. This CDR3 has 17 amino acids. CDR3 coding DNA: TGCGCCAGCAGCTTGACCCCACAGGGAACGAACACCGGGGAGCTGTTTTTT. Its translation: CASSLTPQGTNTGELFF.